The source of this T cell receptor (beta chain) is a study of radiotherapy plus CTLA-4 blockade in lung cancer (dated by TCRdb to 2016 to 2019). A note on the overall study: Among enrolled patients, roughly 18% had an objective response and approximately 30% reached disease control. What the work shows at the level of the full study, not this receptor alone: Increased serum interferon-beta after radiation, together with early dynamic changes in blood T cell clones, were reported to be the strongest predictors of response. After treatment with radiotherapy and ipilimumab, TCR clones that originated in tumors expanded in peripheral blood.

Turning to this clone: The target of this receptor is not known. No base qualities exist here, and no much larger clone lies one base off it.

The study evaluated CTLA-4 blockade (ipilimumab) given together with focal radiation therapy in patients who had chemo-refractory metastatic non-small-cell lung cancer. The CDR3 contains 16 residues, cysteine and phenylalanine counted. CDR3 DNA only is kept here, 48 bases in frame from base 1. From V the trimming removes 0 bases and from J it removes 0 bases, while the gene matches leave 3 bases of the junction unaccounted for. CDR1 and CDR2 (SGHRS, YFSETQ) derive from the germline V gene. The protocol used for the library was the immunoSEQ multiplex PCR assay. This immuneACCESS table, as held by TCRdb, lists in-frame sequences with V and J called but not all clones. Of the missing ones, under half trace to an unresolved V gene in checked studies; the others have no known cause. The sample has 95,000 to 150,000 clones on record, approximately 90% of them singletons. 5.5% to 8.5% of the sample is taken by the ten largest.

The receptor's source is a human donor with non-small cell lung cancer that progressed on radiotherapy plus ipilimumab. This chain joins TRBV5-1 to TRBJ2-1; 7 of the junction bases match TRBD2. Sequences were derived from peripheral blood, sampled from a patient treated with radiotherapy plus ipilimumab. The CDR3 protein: CASSLEGGSSYNEQFF. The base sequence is TGCGCCAGCAGCTTGGAGGGCGGGAGCTCCTACAATGAGCAGTTCTTC.